Presented here are 27 T cell receptor beta chains from one specimen sequenced in a study of blood T cell repertoires in COVID-19. The method was immunoSEQ multiplex PCR; TCRdb's version includes in-frame clones alone and lacks a portion of them. This table holds a few hundred thousand clones, 70% to 90% found once. The sample taken for sequencing was peripheral blood. The receptors were gathered from a woman aged 60-70 years with COVID-19, enrolled during active disease.

The V and J genes are TRBV7-8 and TRBJ2-7; a weak D match, TRBD2 (5 bases). The CDR3 has 15 amino acids. The V gene's germline CDR1 is SGHVS and CDR2 FQNEAQ. Trimming removed 5 bases from V and 3 bases from J, with 17 bases in between. The CDR3: CASSEGVGLGYEQYF. CDR3 sequence (DNA): TGTGCCAGCAGCGAGGGCGTGGGATTAGGCTACGAGCAGTACTTC.

J is TRBJ2-7 and V is TRBV3-1 (or the pseudogene TRBV3-2); possible D gene TRBD1, 7 bases. Trimming left V 2 bases short and J 5 bases short, with 19 bases between. This CDR3 is 16 amino acids long. The V gene's germline CDR1 is LGHDT and CDR2 YNNKEL (reference sequence). DNA of the CDR3: TGTGCCAGCAGCCAAATTTCAGGGGGGCGGTCTGACGAGCAGTACTTC. Translation gives CASSQISGGRSDEQYF.

CDR3 residues: CASRSNSPLHF. The CDR3 region has the DNA TGTGCCAGCAGGAGCAATTCACCCCTCCACTTT. The rearrangement joins TRBV6-5 to TRBJ1-6; D remains ambiguous. This CDR3 region has 11 residues. The germline V and J ends were trimmed by 6 bases and 7 bases, with 4 bases remaining between them. CDR1 is MNHEY, CDR2 SVGAGI, per germline.

This chain links TRBV19 with TRBJ1-5, with a weak D call TRBD1 (6 bases). Germline V lookup: CDR1 LNHDA, CDR2 SQIVND (reference sequence). The CDR3 runs 15 residues. Between the trimmed V and J ends, which lost 0 bases and 7 bases, there was a span of 13 bases. CDR3 sequence (DNA): TGTGCCAGTAGTATAGATCTAAGCGACAGGCAGCCCCAGCATTTT. It yields the protein CASSIDLSDRQPQHF.

The chain's CDR3 is CASLGTGKNEQFF. Here the CDR3 DNA reads TGTGCCAGCCTCGGGACAGGGAAGAATGAGCAGTTCTTC. The V gene is TRBV5-4, the J gene TRBJ2-1; 9 positions agree with TRBD1. There are 13 residues in the CDR3. CDR1 is SGHNT and CDR2 is YYREEE in the germline V gene (reference sequence). Trimming took 7 bases from V and 7 from J; bases not matched to a gene: 6.

This rearrangement joins TRBV18 to TRBJ1-6, with 7 bases identical to TRBD1. This CDR3 is built from 16 residues. Losses at the gene ends were 1 base for V and 7 bases for J; bases not matched to a gene: 7. Germline V gives CDR1 KGHSH, CDR2 LQKENI. The CDR3 DNA reads as TGTGCCAGCTCACCACGGGCCGGGACAGCGAATTCACCCCTCCACTTT. This sequence encodes CASSPRAGTANSPLHF.

A few counts support this clone. The chain uses TRBV12-3 or TRBV12-4 and TRBJ1-2; possibly TRBD1 for D (6 bases). V shed 6 bases and J shed 4 bases, with 12 bases lying between them. The CDR3 contains 13 residues. CDR3 protein: CASREQGVYGYTF. In DNA, the CDR3 is TGTGCCAGCAGGGAACAGGGCGTCTATGGCTACACCTTC.

The chain is built from TRBV7-6 and TRBJ2-1, with TRBD2 identical over 7 bases. From germline, CDR1 is SGHVS and CDR2 FNYEAQ. Trimming removed 2 bases from V and 7 bases from J; junction bases left unmatched: 17. This CDR3 has 18 amino acids. The CDR3 region is CASSLITFAPGGKNEQFF. The CDR3 region has the DNA TGTGCCAGCAGCTTAATAACGTTTGCCCCGGGGGGTAAAAATGAGCAGTTCTTC.

This chain links TRBV11-2 with TRBJ2-7, with 7 bases lining up with TRBD1. The CDR3 is 15 residues long. J lost 4 bases, V lost 5 bases, and 11 bases had no gene match. The germline V gene encodes CDR1 SGHAT and CDR2 FQNNGV. The CDR3 coding sequence is TGTGCCAGCAGCCCAGGCTGGACAGGTACTTACGAGCAGTACTTC. Its translation is CASSPGWTGTYEQYF.

This CDR3 reads CASSLTVQGDCQPQHF. For the CDR3, the DNA is TGTGCCAGCAGCTTAACGGTTCAGGGGGATTGTCAGCCCCAGCATTTT. The chain carries TRBV7-3 and TRBJ1-5, with 7 bases matching TRBD1. J gave up 6 bases and V 0 bases, and 8 bases lay outside the gene matches. Germline V gene data show CDR1 as SGHTA and CDR2 as FQGTGA. CDR3 length: 16 residues.

The gene calls are TRBV4-2 and TRBJ1-5; D not resolved. The CDR3 has 15 amino acids. The germline CDR1 and CDR2 sequences are LGHNA and YNFKEQ. Between the trimmed V and J ends, which lost 3 bases and 4 bases, there was a span of 13 bases. The CDR3: CASSHQSHGNQPQHF. The CDR3 nucleotides are TGTGCCAGCAGCCATCAGTCGCACGGGAATCAGCCCCAGCATTTT.

The V call is TRBV28, the J call TRBJ1-6; D possibly corresponds to TRBD1 (5 bases). Germline V CDR1 and CDR2: MDHEN, SYDVKM. This CDR3 region has 15 residues. With 6 bases removed from V and 13 bases from J, the gap between germline ends came to 22 bases. This CDR3 is CASRRLRTARVPLHF. The CDR3 DNA follows: TGTGCCAGCAGGCGTCTCAGGACGGCCAGGGTCCCCCTCCACTTT.

The gene calls are TRBV19 and TRBJ2-2; TRBD2 is a possible D gene (5 bases). The CDR3 runs to 14 residues. Trimming left V 1 base short and J 2 bases short, with 5 bases between. Germline-derived CDR1 and CDR2 are LNHDA and SQIVND (reference sequence). DNA of the CDR3: TGTGCCAGTAGTATAGGACTAAACACCGGGGAGCTGTTTTTT. This sequence encodes CASSIGLNTGELFF.

V usage is TRBV6-1 and J usage is TRBJ1-1; D is unresolved. The CDR3 is 15 amino acids. The V gene lost 0 bases and the J gene lost 0 bases, with 8 bases spanning the gap. Germline V gene sequence: CDR1 MNHNS, CDR2 SASEGT. The CDR3 reads CASSEATTLNTEAFF. The DNA of the CDR3 is TGTGCCAGCAGTGAAGCTACCACATTGAACACTGAAGCTTTCTTT.

CDR3 DNA: TGTGCCAGCAGCTTAGACCGGGTCGGCGGGGAGCTGTTTTTT. Translation gives CASSLDRVGGELFF. This chain connects TRBV7-8 to TRBJ2-2; D gene unclear. This CDR3 region has 14 residues. The germline V gene has CDR1 SGHVS and CDR2 FQNEAQ. Trimming removed 1 base at V and 7 bases at J, with 10 bases between. Based on the CDR3 plus reference TRBV7-8 and TRBJ2-2, the full variable domain is GAGVSQSPRYKVAKRGQDVALRCDPISGHVSLFWYQQALGQGPEFLTYFQNEAQLDKSGLPSDRFFAERPEGSVSTLKIQRTQQEDSAVYLCASSLDRVGGELFFGEGSRLTVL.

V gene TRBV4-1 combines with J gene TRBJ2-1; 7 nucleotides match TRBD2. The CDR3 consists of 14 residues. Per the germline V gene, CDR1 is MGHRA and CDR2 is YSYEKL. V shed 4 bases and J 4 bases; nucleotides not matched to a gene: 4. In nucleotides, the CDR3 is TGCGCCAGCAGCCCGACTAGCCAATACAATGAGCAGTTCTTC. Translating gives CASSPTSQYNEQFF.

This sequence joins TRBV5-1 and TRBJ1-5, with D hard to call. The CDR3 contains 15 residues. V was cut by 4 bases and J by 6 bases, with 17 bases left in between. Germline loops: CDR1 SGHRS, CDR2 YFSETQ. CDR3 region: CASSRAPGFSQPQHF. DNA for the CDR3: TGCGCCAGCAGCCGCGCTCCAGGTTTCAGTCAGCCCCAGCATTTT. The full variable domain, with the rest looked up from reference TRBV5-1 and TRBJ1-5, is KAGVTQTPRYLIKTRGQQVTLSCSPISGHRSVSWYQQTPGQGLQFLFEYFSETQRNKGNFPGRFSGRQFSNSRSEMNVSTLELGDSALYLCASSRAPGFSQPQHFGDGTRLSIL.

CDR3 sequence reads: CASSLDPGTGPYGYTF. Written as DNA, the CDR3 is TGCGCCAGCAGCTTGGACCCCGGGACAGGGCCTTATGGCTACACCTTC. V gene TRBV5-1 combines with J gene TRBJ1-2, with 9 positions matching TRBD1. The trim removed 0 bases at V and 5 bases at J, leaving 8 bases unmatched. The CDR3 has 16 amino acids. Germline loops: CDR1 SGHRS, CDR2 YFSETQ.

This clone came up a few times. The chain has TRBV27 and TRBJ2-7; TRBD1 might be the D (5 bases). This CDR3 is built from 13 residues. Trimming took off 6 bases at V and 3 bases at J, with 12 bases between the two ends. Germline values: CDR1 MNHEY, CDR2 SMNVEV (reference sequence). The CDR3: CASSPTAFYEQYF. The CDR3 DNA is TGTGCCAGCAGCCCGACAGCCTTCTACGAGCAGTACTTC.

The rearrangement uses TRBV28 and TRBJ2-1, with 15 bases that match TRBD2. J was trimmed by 8 bases and V by 6 bases; bases with no gene match: 26. The germline gives CDR1 MDHEN, CDR2 SYDVKM. This CDR3 spans 22 amino acids. The CDR3: CASSHRSGLAGGKSTVGYEQFF. In DNA form, the CDR3 reads TGTGCCAGCAGCCACAGATCAGGACTAGCGGGAGGGAAATCTACGGTTGGCTATGAGCAGTTCTTC.

The chain carries TRBV19 and TRBJ1-1; no firm D call. Germline lookup yields CDR1 LNHDA and CDR2 SQIVND (reference sequence). The CDR3 spans 12 residues. Between the trimmed V and J ends, which lost 3 bases and 7 bases, there was a span of 9 bases. CDR3 amino acids: CASSMQAGEAFF. In nucleotides, the CDR3 is TGTGCCAGTAGTATGCAGGCGGGTGAAGCTTTCTTT.

A single count supports this clone. The chain couples TRBV5-1 to TRBJ2-2; a weak D match, TRBD1 (6 bases). This CDR3 is built from 15 residues. V was pared by 3 bases and J by 4 bases, with 13 bases between. CDR1 and CDR2 (germline): SGHRS, YFSETQ. CDR3 nucleotides: TGCGCCAGCAGCTCACAGGGTCCGGTCACCGGGGAGCTGTTTTTT. This translates into CASSSQGPVTGELFF.

The table lists this clone with a count of one. The rearrangement joins TRBV5-6 to TRBJ1-2; D unresolved. This CDR3 region has 15 residues. CDR1 and CDR2 from the germline V gene are SGHDT and YYEEEE. Trimming took 1 base from V and 4 from J, leaving 14 bases between them. The CDR3 sequence is CASSLILKIPYGYTF. The CDR3 bases are TGTGCCAGCAGCTTGATCCTAAAGATCCCCTATGGCTACACCTTC.

The genes are TRBV5-1 and TRBJ1-1; D is possibly TRBD1 (5 bases). CDR1 is SGHRS and CDR2 is YFSETQ in the germline V gene. This CDR3 is built from 14 residues. V shed 4 bases and J shed 1 base, with 11 bases lying between them. DNA for the CDR3: TGCGCCAGCAGCCCCTACACAGGGAACACTGAAGCTTTCTTT. As protein: CASSPYTGNTEAFF.

V is TRBV5-4 and J is TRBJ2-5; 13 bases line up with TRBD2. This CDR3 spans 17 amino acids. Germline trimming cut 4 bases from V and 1 base from J; bases unmatched to any gene: 7. Per germline, CDR1 SGHNT and CDR2 YYREEE (reference sequence). As DNA, the CDR3 is TGTGCCAGCAGCAGCGAGAGACTAGCGGGAGGCCAAGAGACCCAGTACTTC. It specifies CASSSERLAGGQETQYF.

The rearrangement joins TRBV6-6 to TRBJ1-1; D may be TRBD1 (6 bases). Per germline, CDR1 MNHNY and CDR2 SVGAGI (reference sequence). The CDR3 is 15 residues long. The V gene lost 6 bases and the J gene lost 3 bases, with 17 bases spanning the gap. Here the CDR3 reads CASRITKGGDTEAFF. The CDR3 bases are TGTGCCAGCAGGATTACGAAGGGGGGGGACACTGAAGCTTTCTTT.

CDR3 sequence: CASSQGTGGNQPQHF. The CDR3 region has the DNA TGTGCCAGCAGCCAGGGGACAGGGGGCAATCAGCCCCAGCATTTT. The chain couples TRBV7-2 to TRBJ1-5; 10 bases agree with TRBD1. The CDR3 spans 15 residues. With V trimmed by 5 bases and J by 2 bases, 3 bases remained unmatched. The germline gives CDR1 SGHTA, CDR2 FQGNSA.